This T cell receptor (beta chain) was recovered during a study of regulatory T cells in long-lasting Graves disease. Library construction for TCR beta used iRepertoire HTBI primers and Arm-PCR of CDR3 regions. MiXCR, applied by TCRdb to the multiplex PCR reads, yields one record per CDR3 protein. The data contain about 520,000 distinct CDR3 sequences, approximately 12% of them singletons. Germline V gives CDR1 SGHKS, CDR2 YYEKEE (reference sequence). V lost 3 bases to trimming and J lost 0 bases, with 6 bases between them. The CDR3 covers 13 residues. Stated time point: newly diagnosed GD, antithyroid drugs for less than 3 months. Isolated PBMC RNA provided the starting material for the TCR library. Another study also made use of these data, one on T cells in Graves' hyperthyroidism and ophthalmopathy.

Specimen: peripheral blood mononuclear cells (PBMCs), collected at new diagnosis, from a patient treated with antithyroid drugs. This clonotype originated in a woman aged 30 to 39 with Graves disease. V usage is TRBV5-5 and J usage is TRBJ1-1, with D unresolved. CDR3: CASSSHMNTEAFF. CDR3 nucleotides: TGTGCCAGCAGCTCACACATGAACACTGAAGCTTTCTTT.